This TCR beta chain was obtained from a study of cytomegalovirus exposure and HLA in healthy donors. Whole-study findings and limits: Usually a TCR sequence was rare, but some public TCRs were found in many donors. The study put 150 or so TCR beta chains on its list as cytomegalovirus-associated. Cytomegalovirus status was reportedly diagnosed by the classifier with high sensitivity and specificity.

Trimming left V 5 bases short and J 4 bases short, with 15 bases between. The length of the CDR3 is 15 residues. The germline gives CDR1 SGHTA, CDR2 FQGTGA. TCRdb keeps only in-frame clones here, not all; method: immunoSEQ multiplex PCR. This table has about 110,000 clones, roughly 86% appearing once. This clone was detected only once. Its antigen is currently unknown. This receptor was identified in a woman in her late teens or twenties in good health and CMV-seronegative. The chain uses TRBV7-3 and TRBJ2-1; maybe TRBD2 (7 bases). Sequencing was carried out using PBMCs. CDR3 amino acids: CASSIAGATYNEQFF. The CDR3 DNA follows: TGTGCCAGCAGCATCGCGGGGGCCACTTACAATGAGCAGTTCTTC.